Listed below are T cell receptor beta chains from one sample, sequenced in a study of cytomegalovirus exposure and HLA in healthy donors. Libraries were prepared by immunoSEQ multiplex PCR; TCRdb keeps only in-frame clonotypes and omits some of them. The sample consists of 150,000 to 200,000 clones, roughly 82% of them appearing once. Sequenced: PBMCs. These receptors were obtained from a man aged 18-30 years in good health and CMV-seropositive. CDR3s include the opening cysteine and the closing phenylalanine or tryptophan. D genes are given only for firm matches. The size entry is marked missing in some rows and otherwise reads once, few, many or a size class.

abundance: -
v_gene: TRBV27
j_gene: TRBJ1-5
d_gene: -
CDR3aa: CASARGSSNQPQHF
CDR3nt: TGTGCCAGCGCCAGGGGTAGTAGCAATCAGCCCCAGCATTTT

abundance: -
v_gene: TRBV14
j_gene: TRBJ2-1
d_gene: TRBD2
CDR3aa: CASSQVAVLAGGSSYNEQFF
CDR3nt: TGTGCCAGCAGCCAAGTGGCGGTCCTAGCGGGAGGATCATCCTACAATGAGCAGTTCTTC

abundance: -
v_gene: TRBV25-1
j_gene: TRBJ2-3
d_gene: TRBD2
CDR3aa: CASRLAGGDTQYF
CDR3nt: TGTGCCAGCCGACTAGCGGGAGGAGATACGCAGTATTTT

abundance: many
v_gene: TRBV6-4
j_gene: TRBJ2-7
d_gene: -
CDR3aa: CASSLVGGQEQYF
CDR3nt: TGTGCCAGCAGTCTCGTGGGGGGTCAAGAGCAGTACTTC

abundance: -
v_gene: TRBV6-1
j_gene: TRBJ1-1
d_gene: -
CDR3aa: CASRLEMNTEAFF
CDR3nt: TGTGCCAGCAGGTTAGAAATGAACACTGAAGCTTTCTTT

abundance: -
v_gene: TRBV5-1
j_gene: TRBJ2-1
d_gene: TRBD2
CDR3aa: CASSLEASGYNEQFF
CDR3nt: TGCGCCAGCAGCTTGGAGGCTAGCGGCTACAATGAGCAGTTCTTC

abundance: few
v_gene: TRBV6-5
j_gene: TRBJ1-5
d_gene: TRBD1
CDR3aa: CASSRGQGASPQHF
CDR3nt: TGTGCCAGCAGCCGGGGACAGGGGGCGTCGCCCCAGCATTTT

abundance: -
v_gene: TRBV7-3
j_gene: TRBJ2-1
d_gene: TRBD2
CDR3aa: CASSLTETSGSLNEQFF
CDR3nt: TGTGCCAGCAGCTTAACGGAGACTAGCGGGAGTTTGAATGAGCAGTTCTTC

abundance: -
v_gene: TRBV28
j_gene: TRBJ2-3
d_gene: TRBD2
CDR3aa: CASLRHGRAGTQYF
CDR3nt: TGTGCCAGCCTCCGTCACGGGAGGGCAGGAACGCAGTATTTT

abundance: -
v_gene: TRBV9
j_gene: TRBJ2-3
d_gene: -
CDR3aa: CASSDDRSTDTQYF
CDR3nt: TGTGCCAGCAGCGACGACAGGAGCACAGATACGCAGTATTTT

abundance: -
v_gene: TRBV4-2
j_gene: TRBJ2-2
d_gene: -
CDR3aa: CASSQDGDPGGEPFF
CDR3nt: TGTGCCAGCAGCCAAGATGGGGATCCCGGCGGGGAGCCCTTTTTT

abundance: -
v_gene: TRBV4-3
j_gene: TRBJ2-1
d_gene: TRBD2
CDR3aa: CASSLGLAGSSYNEQFF
CDR3nt: TGCGCCAGCAGCTTGGGACTAGCGGGATCTTCCTACAATGAGCAGTTCTTC

abundance: -
v_gene: TRBV29-1
j_gene: TRBJ2-7
d_gene: -
CDR3aa: CSVEDPQVSYEQYF
CDR3nt: TGCAGCGTTGAAGATCCCCAGGTGTCCTACGAGCAGTACTTC

abundance: -
v_gene: TRBV7-9
j_gene: TRBJ2-2
d_gene: -
CDR3aa: CATRSYTGELFF
CDR3nt: TGTGCCACCCGGTCCTACACCGGGGAGCTGTTTTTT

abundance: -
v_gene: TRBV6-5
j_gene: TRBJ2-1
d_gene: -
CDR3aa: CASSSRGGNNEQFF
CDR3nt: TGTGCCAGCAGCTCCCGCGGCGGTAACAATGAGCAGTTCTTC

abundance: -
v_gene: TRBV18
j_gene: TRBJ1-2
d_gene: -
CDR3aa: CASSPRRSWDGYTF
CDR3nt: TGTGCCAGCTCACCGAGGAGGTCTTGGGATGGCTACACCTTC

abundance: -
v_gene: TRBV7-9
j_gene: TRBJ2-5
d_gene: -
CDR3aa: CASSLAGWGRGPTQETQYF
CDR3nt: TGTGCCAGCAGCTTAGCGGGCTGGGGCAGGGGCCCCACGCAAGAGACCCAGTACTTC

abundance: -
v_gene: TRBV28
j_gene: TRBJ1-2
d_gene: -
CDR3aa: CASSTRGRVYGYTF
CDR3nt: TGTGCCAGCAGTACCCGCGGCAGGGTATATGGCTACACCTTC

abundance: -
v_gene: TRBV28
j_gene: TRBJ2-5
d_gene: TRBD2
CDR3aa: CASSLSPPSGSGAETQYF
CDR3nt: TGTGCCAGCAGTTTAAGTCCCCCTAGCGGGAGCGGCGCGGAGACCCAGTACTTC

abundance: -
v_gene: TRBV4-1
j_gene: TRBJ1-1
d_gene: -
CDR3aa: CASSPNRENTEAFF
CDR3nt: TGCGCCAGCAGCCCGAACAGGGAGAACACTGAAGCTTTCTTT

abundance: -
v_gene: TRBV27
j_gene: TRBJ2-7
d_gene: -
CDR3aa: CASSLGAEQYF
CDR3nt: TGTGCCAGCAGTTTAGGAGCGGAGCAGTACTTC

abundance: -
v_gene: TRBV19
j_gene: TRBJ1-5
d_gene: TRBD1
CDR3aa: CASSRQGRRSNQPQHF
CDR3nt: TGTGCCAGTAGTCGACAGGGGCGGCGGAGCAATCAGCCCCAGCATTTT

abundance: -
v_gene: TRBV28
j_gene: TRBJ2-7
d_gene: TRBD1
CDR3aa: CASSRWTGNYEQYF
CDR3nt: TGTGCCAGCAGCCGCTGGACAGGGAACTACGAGCAGTACTTC

abundance: -
v_gene: TRBV11-2
j_gene: TRBJ2-1
d_gene: TRBD1
CDR3aa: CASSLGTGGAVNEQFF
CDR3nt: TGTGCCAGCAGCTTAGGGACAGGGGGCGCCGTAAATGAGCAGTTCTTC

abundance: -
v_gene: TRBV7-9
j_gene: TRBJ2-7
d_gene: -
CDR3aa: CASSLVLPHYEQYF
CDR3nt: TGTGCCAGCAGCTTAGTACTACCTCACTACGAGCAGTACTTC

abundance: -
v_gene: TRBV28
j_gene: TRBJ1-1
d_gene: -
CDR3aa: CATSPAGVLNTEAFF
CDR3nt: TGTGCCACCTCCCCTGCGGGGGTATTGAACACTGAAGCTTTCTTT

abundance: -
v_gene: TRBV28
j_gene: TRBJ1-1
d_gene: -
CDR3aa: CASIPLGHSAPNTEAFF
CDR3nt: TGTGCCAGCATCCCCCTTGGACATTCGGCGCCCAACACTGAAGCTTTCTTT

abundance: -
v_gene: TRBV7-3
j_gene: TRBJ1-5
d_gene: -
CDR3aa: CASSLTGGNQPQHF
CDR3nt: TGTGCCAGCAGCTTAACCGGGGGAAATCAGCCCCAGCATTTT

abundance: -
v_gene: TRBV7-9
j_gene: TRBJ1-4
d_gene: TRBD1
CDR3aa: CASSEDRLNEKLFF
CDR3nt: TGTGCCAGCAGCGAGGACAGGCTTAATGAAAAACTGTTTTTT

abundance: once
v_gene: TRBV2
j_gene: TRBJ2-7
d_gene: -
CDR3aa: CASSATGRYEQYF
CDR3nt: TGTGCCAGCAGTGCTACAGGCCGCTACGAGCAGTACTTC

abundance: -
v_gene: TRBV10-3
j_gene: TRBJ1-2
d_gene: TRBD1
CDR3aa: CAIWGQGRGGYTF
CDR3nt: TGTGCCATCTGGGGACAGGGAAGGGGTGGCTACACCTTC

abundance: -
v_gene: TRBV7-9
j_gene: TRBJ2-7
d_gene: -
CDR3aa: CASSLATIYEQYF
CDR3nt: TGTGCCAGCAGCTTAGCGACTATCTACGAGCAGTACTTC

abundance: -
v_gene: TRBV7-9
j_gene: TRBJ1-5
d_gene: -
CDR3aa: CASSLAGGPIQPQHF
CDR3nt: TGTGCCAGCAGCTTAGCGGGAGGTCCCATTCAGCCCCAGCATTTT

abundance: -
v_gene: TRBV10-3
j_gene: TRBJ2-5
d_gene: TRBD2
CDR3aa: CAIRGERGETQYF
CDR3nt: TGTGCCATCAGGGGTGAGCGGGGGGAGACCCAGTACTTC

abundance: -
v_gene: TRBV27
j_gene: TRBJ2-7
d_gene: TRBD1
CDR3aa: CASSFGQGVGEQYF
CDR3nt: TGTGCCAGCAGTTTTGGACAGGGAGTGGGCGAGCAGTACTTC

abundance: once
v_gene: TRBV6-5
j_gene: TRBJ1-2
d_gene: -
CDR3aa: CASSSPYGYTF
CDR3nt: TGTGCCAGCAGTTCCCCATATGGCTACACCTTC

abundance: -
v_gene: TRBV27
j_gene: TRBJ1-2
d_gene: -
CDR3aa: CASSLFVPGGGSYGYTF
CDR3nt: TGTGCCAGCAGTTTATTCGTCCCGGGGGGTGGTAGCTATGGCTACACCTTC

abundance: once
v_gene: TRBV13
j_gene: TRBJ2-5
d_gene: TRBD2
CDR3aa: CASSRGTSGRLGETQYF
CDR3nt: TGTGCCAGCAGCCGCGGGACTAGCGGGAGGCTAGGAGAGACCCAGTACTTC

abundance: -
v_gene: TRBV6-5
j_gene: TRBJ2-1
d_gene: TRBD2
CDR3aa: CASSYSAGTTYNEQFF
CDR3nt: TGTGCCAGCAGTTACTCCGCCGGGACTACCTACAATGAGCAGTTCTTC

abundance: once
v_gene: TRBV27
j_gene: TRBJ2-1
d_gene: TRBD2
CDR3aa: CASSLDSGSWNEQFF
CDR3nt: TGTGCCAGCAGTTTAGATAGCGGGAGTTGGAATGAGCAGTTCTTC

abundance: once
v_gene: TRBV10-3
j_gene: TRBJ2-7
d_gene: TRBD2
CDR3aa: CAISTGLAENSYEQYF
CDR3nt: TGTGCCATCAGCACGGGGCTAGCGGAAAACTCCTACGAGCAGTACTTC

abundance: -
v_gene: TRBV4-2
j_gene: TRBJ2-3
d_gene: -
CDR3aa: CASSQGGGWAQGKTRTDTQYF
CDR3nt: TGTGCCAGCAGCCAAGGAGGGGGTTGGGCACAAGGGAAGACCCGCACAGATACGCAGTATTTT

abundance: -
v_gene: TRBV30
j_gene: TRBJ1-5
d_gene: -
CDR3aa: CAWSPAGRQPQHF
CDR3nt: TGTGCCTGGAGTCCCGCAGGGCGCCAGCCCCAGCATTTT

abundance: once
v_gene: TRBV9
j_gene: TRBJ1-3
d_gene: -
CDR3aa: CASSTSGASGNTIYF
CDR3nt: TGTGCCAGCAGCACGTCCGGAGCCTCTGGAAACACCATATATTTT

abundance: once
v_gene: TRBV13
j_gene: TRBJ2-7
d_gene: TRBD2
CDR3aa: CASSLYYRGSADEQYF
CDR3nt: TGTGCCAGCAGCTTATACTATCGCGGGAGTGCGGACGAGCAGTACTTC

abundance: once
v_gene: TRBV28
j_gene: TRBJ2-3
d_gene: TRBD2
CDR3aa: CASSSLLAGVSTQYF
CDR3nt: TGTGCCAGCAGTTCTTTACTAGCGGGAGTGAGTACGCAGTATTTT

abundance: few
v_gene: TRBV5-6
j_gene: TRBJ2-7
d_gene: -
CDR3aa: CASSSQTAPYEQYF
CDR3nt: TGTGCCAGCAGCTCCCAGACAGCCCCCTACGAGCAGTACTTC

abundance: -
v_gene: TRBV15
j_gene: TRBJ2-7
d_gene: -
CDR3aa: CATSNSPTSYGEQYF
CDR3nt: TGTGCCACCAGCAACTCCCCGACTAGTTATGGCGAGCAGTACTTC

abundance: -
v_gene: TRBV10-1
j_gene: TRBJ1-2
d_gene: TRBD1
CDR3aa: CAKYIRQGNYGYTF
CDR3nt: TGCGCCAAGTATATCCGACAGGGAAACTATGGCTACACCTTC

abundance: -
v_gene: TRBV2
j_gene: TRBJ2-7
d_gene: -
CDR3aa: CASRSHREGGYEQYF
CDR3nt: TGTGCCAGCAGGAGCCACAGGGAGGGGGGCTACGAGCAGTACTTC

abundance: -
v_gene: TRBV5-6
j_gene: TRBJ2-7
d_gene: -
CDR3aa: CASSPFSGSSYEQYF
CDR3nt: TGTGCCAGCAGCCCGTTTAGCGGAAGCTCCTACGAGCAGTACTTC

abundance: -
v_gene: TRBV5-1
j_gene: TRBJ1-4
d_gene: TRBD1
CDR3aa: CASSPRGREKLFF
CDR3nt: TGCGCCAGCAGCCCCAGGGGGAGGGAAAAACTGTTTTTT

abundance: -
v_gene: TRBV7-9
j_gene: TRBJ2-3
d_gene: -
CDR3aa: CASSLDLGQGLDTQYF
CDR3nt: TGTGCCAGCAGCTTAGATCTGGGCCAGGGTTTAGATACGCAGTATTTT

abundance: -
v_gene: TRBV7-8
j_gene: TRBJ2-7
d_gene: TRBD2
CDR3aa: CASSTTAGVSEQYF
CDR3nt: TGTGCCAGCAGTACGACCGCGGGAGTTTCCGAGCAGTACTTC

abundance: -
v_gene: TRBV25-1
j_gene: TRBJ1-1
d_gene: -
CDR3aa: CASSDPGAGNTEAFF
CDR3nt: TGTGCCAGCAGTGACCCAGGGGCCGGGAACACTGAAGCTTTCTTT

abundance: once
v_gene: TRBV27
j_gene: TRBJ2-1
d_gene: TRBD1
CDR3aa: CASSLGQGAEQFF
CDR3nt: TGTGCCAGCAGTTTAGGACAGGGGGCTGAGCAGTTCTTC

abundance: -
v_gene: TRBV28
j_gene: TRBJ1-1
d_gene: -
CDR3aa: CASRLAENTEAFF
CDR3nt: TGTGCCAGCAGGCTAGCCGAGAACACTGAAGCTTTCTTT